This T cell receptor (beta chain) was documented in a study of blood T cell repertoires in COVID-19. The CDR3 loop spans 13 amino acids. V gave up 4 bases and J gave up 2 bases, with 7 bases separating them. The germline V gene encodes CDR1 MNHEY and CDR2 SMNVEV (reference sequence). In the original workflow: Amplifying reference gene primers gave estimates of nucleated cell counts. Repertoires were generated with immunoSEQ multiplex PCR, while TCRdb's copy carries only in-frame clones and drops some. V and J calls and clone size come straight from that table; D and trimming were deduced from the DNA. Of 300,000 to 450,000 clones listed, more than 70% were seen once; the top ten hold more than 0.95%.

J is TRBJ2-3 and V is TRBV27; D is unclear. Sequenced: PBMCs or T cells enriched from blood (not recorded which). This TCR was sampled from a woman younger than 35 who had recovered from COVID-19. This chain's CDR3 is CASSSLFTDTQYF. CDR3 nucleotides: TGTGCCAGCAGTTCCCTCTTCACAGATACGCAGTATTTT.